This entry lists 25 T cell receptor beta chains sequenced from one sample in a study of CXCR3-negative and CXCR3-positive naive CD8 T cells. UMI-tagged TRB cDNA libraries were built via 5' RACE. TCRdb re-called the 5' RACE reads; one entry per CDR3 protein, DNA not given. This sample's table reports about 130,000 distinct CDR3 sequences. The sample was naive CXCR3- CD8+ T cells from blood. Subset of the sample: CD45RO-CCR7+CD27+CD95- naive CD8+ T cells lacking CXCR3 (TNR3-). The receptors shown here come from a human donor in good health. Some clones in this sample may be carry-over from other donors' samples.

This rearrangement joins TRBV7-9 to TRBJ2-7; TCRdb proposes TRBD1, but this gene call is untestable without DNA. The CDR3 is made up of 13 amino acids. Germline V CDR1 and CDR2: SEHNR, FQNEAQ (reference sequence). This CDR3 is CASSHPSSYEQYF.

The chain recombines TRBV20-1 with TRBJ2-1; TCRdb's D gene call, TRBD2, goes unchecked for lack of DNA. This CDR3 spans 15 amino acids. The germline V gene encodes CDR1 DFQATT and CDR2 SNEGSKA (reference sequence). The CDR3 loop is CSARDLGLADNEQFF.

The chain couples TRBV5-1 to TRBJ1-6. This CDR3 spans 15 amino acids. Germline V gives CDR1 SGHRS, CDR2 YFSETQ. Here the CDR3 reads CASSLDRSWDSPLHF.

The CDR3 reads CASSSTMLDIQYF. The V gene is TRBV28, the J gene TRBJ2-4. The CDR3 is 13 residues long. Looked up from germline, CDR1 is MDHEN and CDR2 is SYDVKM.

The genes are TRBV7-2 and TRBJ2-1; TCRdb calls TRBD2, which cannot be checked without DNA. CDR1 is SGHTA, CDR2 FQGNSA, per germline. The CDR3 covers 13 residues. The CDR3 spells CASSLTSGEREVF.

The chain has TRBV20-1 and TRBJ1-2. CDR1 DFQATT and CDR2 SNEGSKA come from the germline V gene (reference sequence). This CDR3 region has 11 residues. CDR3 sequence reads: CSARVVDGYTF.

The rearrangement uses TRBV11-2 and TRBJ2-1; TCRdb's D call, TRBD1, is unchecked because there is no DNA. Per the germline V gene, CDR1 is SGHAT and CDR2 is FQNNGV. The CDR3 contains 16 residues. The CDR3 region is CASSLAGQGPYNEQFF.

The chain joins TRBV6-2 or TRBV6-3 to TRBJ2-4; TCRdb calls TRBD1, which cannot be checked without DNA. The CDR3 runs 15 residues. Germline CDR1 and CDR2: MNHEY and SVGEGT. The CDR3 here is CASSSTGLRVNIQYF.

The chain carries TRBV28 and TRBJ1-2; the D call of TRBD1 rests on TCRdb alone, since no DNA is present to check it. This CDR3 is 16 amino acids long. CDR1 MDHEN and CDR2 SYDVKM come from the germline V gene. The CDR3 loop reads CASSSGTDHPNYGYTF.

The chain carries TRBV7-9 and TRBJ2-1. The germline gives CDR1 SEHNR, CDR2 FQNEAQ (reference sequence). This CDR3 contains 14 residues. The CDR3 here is CASSLVLEYNEQFF.

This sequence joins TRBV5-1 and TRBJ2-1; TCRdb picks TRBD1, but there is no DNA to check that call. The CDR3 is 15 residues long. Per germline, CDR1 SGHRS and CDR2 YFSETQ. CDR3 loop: CASRGTGSSYNEQFF.

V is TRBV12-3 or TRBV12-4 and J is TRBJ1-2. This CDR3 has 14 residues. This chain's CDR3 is CASSLSLGLYGYTF.

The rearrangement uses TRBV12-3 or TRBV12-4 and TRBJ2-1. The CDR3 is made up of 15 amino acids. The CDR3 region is CASSAVPSSYNEQFF.

CDR3: CASSDDSGATDTQYF. The V and J genes are TRBV6-4 and TRBJ2-3; TCRdb reports TRBD1, a call that lacks DNA to check it against. This CDR3 has 15 amino acids. Germline CDR1 MRHNA, CDR2 SNTAGT.

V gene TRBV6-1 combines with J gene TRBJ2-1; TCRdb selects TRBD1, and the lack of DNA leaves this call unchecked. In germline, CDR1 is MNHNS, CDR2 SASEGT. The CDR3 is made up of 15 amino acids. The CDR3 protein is CASSDRGQGRNEQFF.

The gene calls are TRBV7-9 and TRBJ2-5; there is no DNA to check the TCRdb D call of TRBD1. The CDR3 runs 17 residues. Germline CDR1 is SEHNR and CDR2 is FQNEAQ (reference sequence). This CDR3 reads CASSSTLAGAPQETQYF.

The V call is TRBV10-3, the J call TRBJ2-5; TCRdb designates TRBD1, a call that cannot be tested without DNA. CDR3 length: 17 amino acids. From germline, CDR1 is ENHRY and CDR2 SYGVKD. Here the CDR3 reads CAISKDGIQGPQETQYF.

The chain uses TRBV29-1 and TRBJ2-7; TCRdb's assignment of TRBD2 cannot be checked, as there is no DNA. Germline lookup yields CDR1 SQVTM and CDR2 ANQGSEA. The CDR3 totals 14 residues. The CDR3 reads CSVSPSGRAYEQYF.

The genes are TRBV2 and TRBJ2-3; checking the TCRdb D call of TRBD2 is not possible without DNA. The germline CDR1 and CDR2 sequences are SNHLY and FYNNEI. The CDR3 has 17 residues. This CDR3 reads CASSDPSGRSGTDTQYF.

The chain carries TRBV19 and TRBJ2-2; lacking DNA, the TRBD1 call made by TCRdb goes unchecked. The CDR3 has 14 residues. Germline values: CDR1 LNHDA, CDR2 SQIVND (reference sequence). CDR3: CASAGTGGSGELFF.

CDR3 region: CASSPGLAGATQETQYF. The chain has TRBV18 and TRBJ2-5; the D call from TCRdb, TRBD2, cannot be confirmed without DNA. Germline CDR1 is KGHSH and CDR2 is LQKENI. The CDR3 consists of 17 residues.

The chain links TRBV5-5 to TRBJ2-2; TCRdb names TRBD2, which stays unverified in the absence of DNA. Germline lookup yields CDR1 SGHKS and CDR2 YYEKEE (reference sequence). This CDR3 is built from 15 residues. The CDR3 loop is CASRLSGRSTGELFF.

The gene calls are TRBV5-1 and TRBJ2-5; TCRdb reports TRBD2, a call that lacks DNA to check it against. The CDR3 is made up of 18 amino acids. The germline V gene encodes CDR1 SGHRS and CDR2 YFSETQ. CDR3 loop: CASSRLTGTSAQMGTQYF. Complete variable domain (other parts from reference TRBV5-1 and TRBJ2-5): KAGVTQTPRYLIKTRGQQVTLSCSPISGHRSVSWYQQTPGQGLQFLFEYFSETQRNKGNFPGRFSGRQFSNSRSEMNVSTLELGDSALYLCASSRLTGTSAQMGTQYFGPGTRLLVL.

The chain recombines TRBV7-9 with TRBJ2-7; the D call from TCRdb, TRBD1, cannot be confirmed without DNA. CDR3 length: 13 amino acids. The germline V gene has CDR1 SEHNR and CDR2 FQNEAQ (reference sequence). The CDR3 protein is CASSPRNSGEQYF.

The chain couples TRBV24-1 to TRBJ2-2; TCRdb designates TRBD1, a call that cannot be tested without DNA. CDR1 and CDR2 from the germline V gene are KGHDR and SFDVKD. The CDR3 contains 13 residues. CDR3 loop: CATRPGGIGELFF.